The present T cell receptor beta chain was sequenced within a study of T cell repertoires in cytomegalovirus infection. For the study at large: In public TCR beta signatures, there were indications of both CMV infection and matching HLA type. The study, taken as a whole, reports: Dominating the ex vivo response were HLA-C-restricted CMV-specific TCR beta clonotypes. Identification of carriers of CMV plus the relevant HLA was achieved through cumulative public TCR beta family frequency.

One entry per CDR3 protein results from TCRdb running MiXCR on the reads. The sample has around 740,000 distinct CDR3 sequences, 35% to 45% seen once. The CDR3 loop spans 16 amino acids. Trimming removed 5 bases from V and 1 base from J; junction bases left unmatched: 9. CDR1 and CDR2 from the germline V gene are SEHNR and FQNEAQ (reference sequence). With regard to this clonotype: Its target is not known.

The sequence was collected from a human donor in good health (CMV status not recorded). Some clones in this sample may be carry-over from other donors' samples. The chain joins TRBV7-9 to TRBJ2-5; 8 positions match TRBD1. The specimen sequenced was PBMCs. CDR3 DNA sequence: TGTGCCAGCAGCCCCTCGGACAGGGTCAGCCAAGAGACCCAGTACTTC. This sequence encodes CASSPSDRVSQETQYF.